Sequencing of this T cell receptor beta chain was carried out in a study of blood T cell repertoires in COVID-19. The overall study: Researchers got acute and convalescent COVID-19 samples from the United States, Italy and Spain. Sample material is recorded as cDNA or gDNA derived from T cells, B-cell-depleted T cells, or PBMCs.

The trim removed 3 bases at V and 3 bases at J, leaving 2 bases unmatched. This CDR3 region has 14 residues. Germline lookup yields CDR1 SNHLY and CDR2 FYNNEI. As processed by the authors: The assay estimated nucleated cells by amplifying reference gene primers. Repertoires were generated with immunoSEQ multiplex PCR, while TCRdb's copy carries only in-frame clones and drops some. V and J calls and clone size are those listed in that table; D and trimming were worked out from the DNA. The sample lists roughly 76,000 clones; about four fifths were seen once. J is TRBJ2-7 and V is TRBV2; 10 bases agree with TRBD1. Source material: peripheral blood. This sequence originates from a woman in her seventies with acute or convalescent COVID-19. CDR3: CASSDGTGVYEQYF. For the CDR3, the DNA is TGTGCCAGCAGTGATGGGACAGGGGTCTACGAGCAGTACTTC. The full variable domain, rest sourced from reference TRBV2 and TRBJ2-7, is EPEVTQTPSHQVTQMGQEVILRCVPISNHLYFYWYRQILGQKVEFLVSFYNNEISEKSEIFDDQFSVERPDGSNFTLKIRSTKLEDSAMYFCASSDGTGVYEQYFGPGTRLTVT.